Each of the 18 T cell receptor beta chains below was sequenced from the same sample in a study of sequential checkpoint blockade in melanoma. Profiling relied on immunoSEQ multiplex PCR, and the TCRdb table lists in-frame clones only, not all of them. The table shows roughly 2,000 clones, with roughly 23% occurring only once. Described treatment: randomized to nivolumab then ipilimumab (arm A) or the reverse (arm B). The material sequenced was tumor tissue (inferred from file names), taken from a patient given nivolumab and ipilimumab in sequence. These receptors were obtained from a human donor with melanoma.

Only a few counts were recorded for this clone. DNA for the CDR3: TGTGCCAGCAGCTTGAGTGGGCAATTCTATGGCTACACCTTC. Its translation is CASSLSGQFYGYTF. V is TRBV11-3 and J is TRBJ1-2; D uncertain. Germline assignment: CDR1 SGHNT and CDR2 YENEEA. Trimming shortened V by 3 bases and J by 4 bases, and 12 bases separated the two germline ends. The CDR3 has 14 residues.

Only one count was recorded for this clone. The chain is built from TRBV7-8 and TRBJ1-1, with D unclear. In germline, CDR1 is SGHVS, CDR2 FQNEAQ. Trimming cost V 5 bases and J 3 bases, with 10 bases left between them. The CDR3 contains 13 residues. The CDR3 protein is CASSPGWDTEAFF. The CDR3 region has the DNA TGTGCCAGCAGCCCAGGCTGGGACACTGAAGCTTTCTTT.

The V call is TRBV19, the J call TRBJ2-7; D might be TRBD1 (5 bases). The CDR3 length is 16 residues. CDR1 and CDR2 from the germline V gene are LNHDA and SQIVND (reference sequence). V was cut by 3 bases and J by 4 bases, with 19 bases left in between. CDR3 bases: TGTGCCAGTAGTATGGGCCCGGCAGGGCAAGCTTACGAGCAGTACTTC. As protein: CASSMGPAGQAYEQYF. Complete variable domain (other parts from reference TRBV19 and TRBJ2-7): DGGITQSPKYLFRKEGQNVTLSCEQNLNHDAMYWYRQDPGQGLRLIYYSQIVNDFQKGDIAEGYSVSREKKESFPLTVTSAQKNPTAFYLCASSMGPAGQAYEQYFGPGTRLTVT.

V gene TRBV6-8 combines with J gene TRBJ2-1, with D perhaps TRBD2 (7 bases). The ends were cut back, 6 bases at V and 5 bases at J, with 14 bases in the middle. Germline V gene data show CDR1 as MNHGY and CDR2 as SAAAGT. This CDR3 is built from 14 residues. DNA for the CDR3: TGTGCCAGCAGGGACGGGGGGCCAAACAATGAGCAGTTCTTC. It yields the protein CASRDGGPNNEQFF.

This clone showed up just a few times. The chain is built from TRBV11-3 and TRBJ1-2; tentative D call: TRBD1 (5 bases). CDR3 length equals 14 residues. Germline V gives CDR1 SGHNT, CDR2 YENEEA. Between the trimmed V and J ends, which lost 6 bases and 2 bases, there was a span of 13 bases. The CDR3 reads CASSRIQGNYGYTF. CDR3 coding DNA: TGTGCCAGCAGTCGTATCCAGGGAAACTATGGCTACACCTTC.

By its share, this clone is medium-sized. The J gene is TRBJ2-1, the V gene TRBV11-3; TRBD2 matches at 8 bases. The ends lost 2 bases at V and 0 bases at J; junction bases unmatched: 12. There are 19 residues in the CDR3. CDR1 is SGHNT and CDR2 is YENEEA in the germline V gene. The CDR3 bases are TGTGCCAGCAGCTTAACGGTCGGGGGACTAGAATACTCCTACAATGAGCAGTTCTTC. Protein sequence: CASSLTVGGLEYSYNEQFF.

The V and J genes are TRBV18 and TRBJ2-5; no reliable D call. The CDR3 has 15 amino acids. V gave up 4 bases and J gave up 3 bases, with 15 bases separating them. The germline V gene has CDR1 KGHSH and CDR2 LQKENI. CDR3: CASSRAVSSEETQYF. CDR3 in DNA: TGTGCCAGCTCACGGGCCGTAAGTTCAGAAGAGACCCAGTACTTC.

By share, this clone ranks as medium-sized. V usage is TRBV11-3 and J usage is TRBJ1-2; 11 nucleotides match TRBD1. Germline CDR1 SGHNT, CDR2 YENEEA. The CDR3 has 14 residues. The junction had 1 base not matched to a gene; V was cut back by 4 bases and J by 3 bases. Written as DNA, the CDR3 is TGTGCCAGCAGCTGGACAGGGGGCGACTATGGCTACACCTTC. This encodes CASSWTGGDYGYTF. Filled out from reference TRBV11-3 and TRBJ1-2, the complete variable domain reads EAGVVQSPRYKIIEKKQPVAFWCNPISGHNTLYWYLQNLGQGPELLIRYENEEAVDDSQLPKDRFSAERLKGVDSTLKIQPAELGDSAVYLCASSWTGGDYGYTFGSGTRLTVV.

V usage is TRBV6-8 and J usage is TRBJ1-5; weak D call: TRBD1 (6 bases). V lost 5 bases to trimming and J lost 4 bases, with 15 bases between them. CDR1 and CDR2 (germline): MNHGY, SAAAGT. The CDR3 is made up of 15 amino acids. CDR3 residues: CASSPRGGWNQPQHF. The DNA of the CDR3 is TGTGCCAGCAGTCCTAGGGGGGGGTGGAATCAGCCCCAGCATTTT.

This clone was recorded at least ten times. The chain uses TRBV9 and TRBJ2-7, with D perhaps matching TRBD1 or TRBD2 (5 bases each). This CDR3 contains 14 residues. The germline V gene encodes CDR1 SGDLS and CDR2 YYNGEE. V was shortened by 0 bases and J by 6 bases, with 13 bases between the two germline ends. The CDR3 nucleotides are TGTGCCAGCAGCGTAGGTGGGGGATCGGGCGAGCAGTACTTC. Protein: CASSVGGGSGEQYF.

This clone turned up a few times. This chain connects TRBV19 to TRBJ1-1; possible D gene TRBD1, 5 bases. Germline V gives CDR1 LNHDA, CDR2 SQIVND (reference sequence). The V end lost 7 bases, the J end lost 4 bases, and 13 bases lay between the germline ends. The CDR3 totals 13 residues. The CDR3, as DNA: TGTGCCAGTACCTTGGGGAGGGGCACTGAAGCTTTCTTT. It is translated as CASTLGRGTEAFF.

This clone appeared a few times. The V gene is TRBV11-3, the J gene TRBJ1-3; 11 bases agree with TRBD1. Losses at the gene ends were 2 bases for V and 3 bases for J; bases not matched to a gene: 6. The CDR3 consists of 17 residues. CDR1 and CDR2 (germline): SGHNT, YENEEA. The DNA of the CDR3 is TGTGCCAGCAGCTTATACGGACAGGGGGCGATTGGAAACACCATATATTTT. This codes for CASSLYGQGAIGNTIYF.

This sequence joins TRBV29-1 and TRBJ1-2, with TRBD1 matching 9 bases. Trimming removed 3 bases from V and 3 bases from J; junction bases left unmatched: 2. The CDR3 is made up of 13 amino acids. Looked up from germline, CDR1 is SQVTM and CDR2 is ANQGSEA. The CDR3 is CSVEGDRDYGYTF. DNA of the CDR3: TGCAGCGTTGAGGGGGACAGGGACTATGGCTACACCTTC.

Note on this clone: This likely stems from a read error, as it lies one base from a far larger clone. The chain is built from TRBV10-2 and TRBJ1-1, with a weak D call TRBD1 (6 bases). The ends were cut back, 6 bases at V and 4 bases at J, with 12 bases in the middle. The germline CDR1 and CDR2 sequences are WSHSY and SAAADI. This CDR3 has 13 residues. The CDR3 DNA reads TGCGCCAGCAGCAAACAGGGCATCACTGAAGCTTTCTTT. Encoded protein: CASSKQGITEAFF.

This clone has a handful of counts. The CDR3 DNA is TGTGCCAGCAGCTTGGATTTCCTAGCGGGGACGAAGACCCAGTACTTC. Its protein is CASSLDFLAGTKTQYF. This chain uses TRBV11-3 with TRBJ2-5; 9 bases align to TRBD2. CDR3 size: 16 residues. CDR1 SGHNT and CDR2 YENEEA come from the germline V gene. V shed 3 bases and J 6 bases; nucleotides not matched to a gene: 11.

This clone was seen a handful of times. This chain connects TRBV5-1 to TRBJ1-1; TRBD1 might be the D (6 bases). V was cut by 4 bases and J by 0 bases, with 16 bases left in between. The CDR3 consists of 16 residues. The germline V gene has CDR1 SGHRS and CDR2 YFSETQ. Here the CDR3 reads CASSRTGGGLNTEAFF. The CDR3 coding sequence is TGCGCCAGCAGCCGCACCGGAGGGGGATTGAACACTGAAGCTTTCTTT.

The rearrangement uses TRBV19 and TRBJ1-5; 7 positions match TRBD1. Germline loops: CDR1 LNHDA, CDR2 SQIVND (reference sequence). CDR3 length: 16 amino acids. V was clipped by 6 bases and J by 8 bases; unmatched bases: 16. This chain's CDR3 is CASRGTVNVLSEPQHF. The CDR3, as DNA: TGTGCCAGTAGGGGGACAGTTAACGTCTTGAGCGAGCCCCAGCATTTT. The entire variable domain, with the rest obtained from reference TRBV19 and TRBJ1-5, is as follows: DGGITQSPKYLFRKEGQNVTLSCEQNLNHDAMYWYRQDPGQGLRLIYYSQIVNDFQKGDIAEGYSVSREKKESFPLTVTSAQKNPTAFYLCASRGTVNVLSEPQHFGDGTRLSIL.

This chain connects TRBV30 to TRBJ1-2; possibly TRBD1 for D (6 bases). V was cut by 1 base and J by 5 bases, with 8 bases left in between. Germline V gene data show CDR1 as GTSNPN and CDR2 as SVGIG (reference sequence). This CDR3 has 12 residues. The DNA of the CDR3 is TGTGCCTGGAGTGCGACAGGTTATGGCTACACCTTC. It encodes CAWSATGYGYTF.